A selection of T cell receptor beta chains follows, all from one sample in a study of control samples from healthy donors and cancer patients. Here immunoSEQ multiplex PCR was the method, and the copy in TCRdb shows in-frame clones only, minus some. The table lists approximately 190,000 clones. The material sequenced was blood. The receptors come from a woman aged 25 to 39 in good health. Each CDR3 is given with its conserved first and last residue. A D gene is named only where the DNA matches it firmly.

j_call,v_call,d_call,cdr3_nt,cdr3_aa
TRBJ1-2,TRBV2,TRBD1,TGTGCCAGCAGATGGGCAGGGGGCGGCTACACCTTC,CASRWAGGGYTF
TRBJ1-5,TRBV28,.,TGTGCCAGCAGTTTAACCAACCCGAGCAATCAGCCCCAGCATTTT,CASSLTNPSNQPQHF
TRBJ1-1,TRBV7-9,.,TGTGCCAGCAGCTTAGAGACTAACACTGAAGCTTTCTTT,CASSLETNTEAFF
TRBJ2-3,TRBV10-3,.,TGTGCCATCAGTGAGTCGACGGGTGGGGATACGCAGTATTTT,CAISESTGGDTQYF
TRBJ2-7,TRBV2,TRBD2,TGTGCCAGCATTTTAGCGGGGGCGAACTCCTACGAGCAGTACTTC,CASILAGANSYEQYF
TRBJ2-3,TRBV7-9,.,TGTGCCAGCAGTCCACTCAGGAATACGCAGTATTTT,CASSPLRNTQYF
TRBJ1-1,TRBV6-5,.,TGTGCCAGCAGTTACTCGAGTCGGGGGGCGACTACTGAAGCTTTCTTT,CASSYSSRGATTEAFF
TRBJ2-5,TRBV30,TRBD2,TGTGCCTGGGGGACTAGCGGTAGAGAGACCCAGTACTTC,CAWGTSGRETQYF
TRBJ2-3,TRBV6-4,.,TGTGCCAGCAGTGAAGGAGGCGGGAGCACAGATACGCAGTATTTT,CASSEGGGSTDTQYF
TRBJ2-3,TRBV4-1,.,TGCGCCAGCCGCCGGGGCAGCTGGAGCACAGATACGCAGTATTTT,CASRRGSWSTDTQYF
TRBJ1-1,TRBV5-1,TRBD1,TGCGCCAGCAGTTATGCCCAGGGGGGCCACACTGAAGCTTTCTTT,CASSYAQGGHTEAFF
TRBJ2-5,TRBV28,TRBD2,TGTGCCAGCAGTGCTTGGACTAGCGGGCACCAAGAGACCCAGTACTTC,CASSAWTSGHQETQYF
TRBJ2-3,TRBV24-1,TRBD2,TGTGCCACCAGTGATGCTAGCGGGGCTACCACAGATACGCAGTATTTT,CATSDASGATTDTQYF
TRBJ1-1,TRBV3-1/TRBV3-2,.,TGTGCCAGCAGCTTTATAGGGGGTGGCACTGAAGCTTTCTTT,CASSFIGGGTEAFF
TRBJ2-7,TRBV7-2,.,TGTGCCAGCAGCTTAAGTTTTGAGGGGGGGAACGAGCAGTACTTC,CASSLSFEGGNEQYF
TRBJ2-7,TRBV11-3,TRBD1,TGTGCCAGCAGCCTACAGGGGTCCTACGAGCAGTACTTC,CASSLQGSYEQYF
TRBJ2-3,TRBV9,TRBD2,TGTGCCAGCAGCCCGATTACTAGCGGGGGTACAGATACGCAGTATTTT,CASSPITSGGTDTQYF
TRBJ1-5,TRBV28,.,TGTGCCAGCAGTACCGGGACCACCCTTCCTTCCCAGCATTTT,CASSTGTTLPSQHF
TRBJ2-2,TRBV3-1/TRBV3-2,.,TGTGCCAGCAGCCCACGGACTGGCAACACCGGGGAGCTGTTTTTT,CASSPRTGNTGELFF
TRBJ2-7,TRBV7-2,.,TGTGCCAGCAGCTTAAATTCGTACGAGCAGTACTTC,CASSLNSYEQYF
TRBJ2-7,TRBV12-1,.,TGTGCCAGCAGCTTTGCGTCGGGGGTTGGGGAGCAGTACTTC,CASSFASGVGEQYF
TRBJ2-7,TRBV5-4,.,TGTGCCAGCAGCTACCGGGGGCGGCCCTACGAGCAGTACTTC,CASSYRGRPYEQYF
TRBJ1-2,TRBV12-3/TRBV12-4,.,TGTGCCAGCAGTGTTACTCACGAATATGGCTACACCTTC,CASSVTHEYGYTF
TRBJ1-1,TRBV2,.,TGTGCCAGCAATACGCACGGGACACTGAACACTGAAGCTTTCTTT,CASNTHGTLNTEAFF
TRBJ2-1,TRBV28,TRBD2,TGTGCCAGCAGCTTTTACGCTAGCGGGGGAGACAATGAGCAGTTCTTC,CASSFYASGGDNEQFF
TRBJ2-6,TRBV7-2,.,TGTGCCAGCAGCTTAGATGGAGCCGGGGCCAACGTCCTGACTTTC,CASSLDGAGANVLTF
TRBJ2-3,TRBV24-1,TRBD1,TGTGCCACCAGTGATTGGGGACAGGCTGTAACGGGTACGCAGTATTTT,CATSDWGQAVTGTQYF
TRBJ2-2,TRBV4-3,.,TGCGCCAGCAGCCAAGGGATCTCCGGGGAGCTGTTTTTT,CASSQGISGELFF
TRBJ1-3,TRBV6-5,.,TGTGCCAGCCGGACAACTGGAAACACCATATATTTT,CASRTTGNTIYF
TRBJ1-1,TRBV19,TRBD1,TGTGCCAGTATCGCTACAGGGGTGAACACTGAAGCTTTCTTT,CASIATGVNTEAFF
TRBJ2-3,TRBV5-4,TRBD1,TGTGCCAGCAGCTTGCTTCCAATCCGACAGGGCGAACCAGATACGCAGTATTTT,CASSLLPIRQGEPDTQYF
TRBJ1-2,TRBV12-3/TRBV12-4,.,TGTGCCACCGATCGTGGGCTAAACTATGGCTACACCTTC,CATDRGLNYGYTF
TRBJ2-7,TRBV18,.,TGTGCCAGCTCAAATGGACAGGAGGGCGAGCAGTACTTC,CASSNGQEGEQYF
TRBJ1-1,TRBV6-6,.,TGTGCCAGCGTTACCGCCTCCCTGAACACTGAAGCTTTCTTT,CASVTASLNTEAFF
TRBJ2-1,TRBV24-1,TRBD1,TGTGCCACCAGTGATCTAGACAGGGGGACTGAGCAGTTCTTC,CATSDLDRGTEQFF
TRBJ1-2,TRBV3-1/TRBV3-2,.,TGTGCCAGCAGCGGGGGCCGCGGGGGCGTCGGCTACACCTTC,CASSGGRGGVGYTF
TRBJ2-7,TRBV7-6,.,TGTGCCAGCAGCTTAGCGGACTCGAGCTCCTACGAGCAGTACTTC,CASSLADSSSYEQYF
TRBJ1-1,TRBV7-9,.,TGTGCCAGCAGCTTTTTGACAGGTGGGATCATTGAAGCTTTCTTT,CASSFLTGGIIEAFF
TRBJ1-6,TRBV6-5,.,TGTGCCAGCAGTTACGATGGAACGGGGCCACCCCTCCACTTT,CASSYDGTGPPLHF
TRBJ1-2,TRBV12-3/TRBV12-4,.,TGTGCCAGCAGTTTAGGGGGCCTCGGAGGCTACACCTTC,CASSLGGLGGYTF
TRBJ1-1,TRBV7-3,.,TGTGCCAGCAGCCCGGAGGGGGGGAACACTGAAGCTTTCTTT,CASSPEGGNTEAFF